The TCR beta chain under discussion was sequenced for a study of blood T cells in healthy people across ages. The second PCR ran roughly 6 to 11 cycles with a sample-barcoded 5' primer and J-beta primers. One entry per CDR3 protein, called by TCRdb with MiXCR from the 5' RACE reads. The table has about 970,000 distinct CDR3 sequences, around 54% seen once; the top ten hold around a fifth. The sample taken for sequencing was blood. The source is a woman in her fifties or sixties in good health.

The CDR3 DNA sequence: TGCAGTGCTAGAGATCGACGGATAGCGGGAGGAACTCTCTACAATGAGCAGTTCTTC. Amino acids: CSARDRRIAGGTLYNEQFF. The rearrangement uses TRBV20-1 and TRBJ2-1; 10 nucleotides agree with TRBD2. Germline CDR1 is DFQATT and CDR2 is SNEGSKA (reference sequence). CDR3 length equals 19 residues. J was trimmed by 3 bases and V by 0 bases; bases with no gene match: 14.